The sequence of this TCR beta chain was determined in a study of CD8+ T cells in alopecia areata. Germline values: CDR1 SGHRS, CDR2 YFSETQ. V was clipped by 0 bases and J by 9 bases, with 11 bases between them. This CDR3 spans 13 amino acids. The treatment here: oral pan-JAK inhibitor, 5-10 mg twice daily. Cell sorting on a FACSAria was used to separate CD4+ and CD8+ T cells from the PBMCs. RNA was extracted and reverse transcribed into cDNA as the sequencing template. Generated by immunoSEQ multiplex PCR, the TCRdb table keeps only in-frame clones and is missing some. This sample has approximately 210,000 clones; 50% to 60% occur once, and the top ten carry 3% to 3.5%.

This rearrangement joins TRBV5-1 to TRBJ2-3; no clear D. The source is a human donor with alopecia areata. The sequencing used CD4+ T cells sorted from blood, collected at week 4, from a patient treated with tofacitinib. CDR3 sequence (DNA): TGCGCCAGCAGCTTGGCCAATCCTGAGACGCAGTATTTT. This sequence encodes CASSLANPETQYF.